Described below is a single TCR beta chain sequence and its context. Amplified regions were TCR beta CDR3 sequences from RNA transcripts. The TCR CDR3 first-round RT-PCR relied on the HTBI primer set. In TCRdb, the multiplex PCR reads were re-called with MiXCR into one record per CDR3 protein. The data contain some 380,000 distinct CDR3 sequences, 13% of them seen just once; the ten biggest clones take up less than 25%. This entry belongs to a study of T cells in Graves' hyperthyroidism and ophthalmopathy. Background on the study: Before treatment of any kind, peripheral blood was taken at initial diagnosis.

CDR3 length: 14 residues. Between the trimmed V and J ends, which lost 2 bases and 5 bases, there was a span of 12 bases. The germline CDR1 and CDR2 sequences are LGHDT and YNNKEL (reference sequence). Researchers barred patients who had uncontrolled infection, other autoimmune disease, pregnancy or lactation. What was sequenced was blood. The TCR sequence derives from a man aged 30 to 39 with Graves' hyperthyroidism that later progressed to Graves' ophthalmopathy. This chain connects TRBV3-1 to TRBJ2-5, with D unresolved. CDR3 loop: CASSQRSVFETQYF. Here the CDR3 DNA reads TGTGCCAGCAGCCAAAGATCAGTGTTCGAGACCCAGTACTTC.